The 16 T cell receptor beta chains below come from one sample, sequenced in a study of control samples from healthy donors and cancer patients. Repertoires were generated with immunoSEQ multiplex PCR, while TCRdb's copy carries only in-frame clones and drops some. There are about 150,000 clones in the sample; 80% to 95% occur only once, and 5% to 7% lies in the top ten. The sample consisted of blood. These receptors all come from a man younger than 35 in good health.

The chain combines TRBV6-5 with TRBJ2-7; D is perhaps TRBD1 (6 bases). This CDR3 comprises 14 residues. The germline V gene has CDR1 MNHEY and CDR2 SVGAGI. Deletions cut 6 bases from V and 5 bases from J, with 17 bases between. CDR3 in amino acids: CASRKQQGLDEQYF. Here the CDR3 DNA reads TGTGCCAGCAGAAAACAACAGGGCCTGGACGAGCAGTACTTC.

This chain connects TRBV5-1 to TRBJ1-1, with a possible D match to TRBD1 (6 bases). CDR1 and CDR2 from the germline V gene are SGHRS and YFSETQ. The V and J ends lost 2 bases and 8 bases respectively, with 13 bases between them. The CDR3 extends over 13 amino acids. The CDR3 loop reads CASSFGGAAEAFF. The DNA for the CDR3 is TGCGCCAGCAGCTTCGGGGGGGCTGCGGAAGCTTTCTTT.

The V and J genes are TRBV6-5 and TRBJ1-1; D unclear. The germline CDR1 and CDR2 sequences are MNHEY and SVGAGI. The CDR3 spans 13 residues. Trimming left V 6 bases short and J 8 bases short, with 16 bases between. The CDR3 spells CASSADNRREAFF. The CDR3 coding sequence is TGTGCCAGCAGCGCAGACAATCGGCGAGAAGCTTTCTTT.

The chain carries TRBV18 and TRBJ2-1, with no clear D. This CDR3 has 14 amino acids. Germline V gives CDR1 KGHSH, CDR2 LQKENI. V was shortened by 1 base and J by 7 bases, with 11 bases between the two germline ends. CDR3 bases: TGTGCCAGCTCACCACAAGCAGTCTCTAATGAGCAGTTCTTC. It yields the protein CASSPQAVSNEQFF.

The chain is built from TRBV7-2 and TRBJ2-7, with 10 bases lining up with TRBD2. CDR1 and CDR2 from the germline V gene are SGHTA and FQGNSA. Trimming cost V 2 bases and J 2 bases; bases outside gene matches: 9. The CDR3 is 17 amino acids. In nucleotides, the CDR3 is TGTGCCAGCAGCTTATTTTTAGGACTAGCGGCTACCTACGAGCAGTACTTC. Amino acids: CASSLFLGLAATYEQYF.

The chain recombines TRBV5-1 with TRBJ1-2; D remains unclear. Trimming stripped 3 bases from V and 7 bases from J, with 10 bases between. Per germline, CDR1 SGHRS and CDR2 YFSETQ. This CDR3 contains 12 residues. CDR3 coding DNA: TGCGCCAGCAGCTCCGGTCCGGCTGGCTACACCTTC. This encodes CASSSGPAGYTF.

J is TRBJ2-3 and V is TRBV7-8; unclear D gene. The CDR3 is 13 amino acids. The germline CDR1 and CDR2 sequences are SGHVS and FQNEAQ. V was clipped by 2 bases and J by 6 bases, with 9 bases between them. Here the CDR3 reads CASSLPTTDTQYF. The CDR3 DNA follows: TGTGCCAGCAGCTTACCGACAACCGATACGCAGTATTTT.

This clone was found once. This chain joins TRBV9 and TRBJ1-3; tentative D call: TRBD1 (6 bases). V shed 3 bases and J shed 4 bases, with 17 bases lying between them. The CDR3 runs 16 residues. Germline CDR1 SGDLS, CDR2 YYNGEE. The CDR3 sequence: CASSGLYRDAGNTIYF. The CDR3 DNA reads TGTGCCAGCAGCGGCCTATACAGGGATGCCGGAAACACCATATATTTT.

The V gene is TRBV30, the J gene TRBJ2-5; D unclear. The germline V gene has CDR1 GTSNPN and CDR2 SVGIG (reference sequence). CDR3 size: 11 residues. Trimming removed 5 bases from V and 2 bases from J, with 6 bases in between. CDR3 protein: CAWGEQETQYF. The CDR3 region has the DNA TGTGCCTGGGGAGAGCAAGAGACCCAGTACTTC.

This sequence joins TRBV6-5 and TRBJ1-2; D might be TRBD1 (5 bases). This CDR3 contains 13 residues. Germline values: CDR1 MNHEY, CDR2 SVGAGI. V lost 7 bases and J lost 1, with 10 bases in between. The CDR3 DNA follows: TGTGCCAGCAACGACAGATATAACTATGGCTACACCTTC. Translating it yields CASNDRYNYGYTF.

The V and J genes are TRBV5-1 and TRBJ1-2; D is ambiguous. The CDR3 is made up of 14 amino acids. Deletions cut 0 bases from V and 3 bases from J, with 9 bases between. Per the germline V gene, CDR1 is SGHRS and CDR2 is YFSETQ. CDR3 residues: CASSLEGSHYGYTF. The DNA of the CDR3 is TGCGCCAGCAGCTTGGAAGGGTCGCACTATGGCTACACCTTC.

The J gene is TRBJ2-5, the V gene TRBV6-5; no definite D call. The V and J ends lost 6 bases and 2 bases respectively, with 10 bases between them. This CDR3 has 13 amino acids. Germline CDR1 is MNHEY and CDR2 is SVGAGI. The CDR3 spells CASRDFVQETQYF. In nucleotides, the CDR3 is TGTGCCAGCAGAGACTTCGTACAAGAGACCCAGTACTTC.

In this sample, this clone turned up once. The chain is built from TRBV4-1 and TRBJ2-1; D is uncertain. The CDR3 runs 12 residues. V dropped 2 bases and J dropped 2 bases, with 1 base sitting between them. Germline CDR1 and CDR2: MGHRA and YSYEKL. CDR3 sequence: CASSQTYNEQFF. The DNA of the CDR3 is TGCGCCAGCAGCCAAACCTACAATGAGCAGTTCTTC.

V is TRBV29-1 and J is TRBJ1-2, with D possibly being TRBD1 (6 bases). The V gene lost 4 bases and the J gene lost 0 bases, with 9 bases spanning the gap. The length of the CDR3 is 13 residues. Germline CDR1 is SQVTM and CDR2 is ANQGSEA. The CDR3 sequence is CSVVGGPNYGYTF. The CDR3 DNA follows: TGCAGCGTTGTCGGGGGCCCTAACTATGGCTACACCTTC.

The J gene is TRBJ2-2, the V gene TRBV4-3; 10 positions match TRBD2. The CDR3 runs to 17 residues. In germline, CDR1 is LGHNA, CDR2 YSLEER. V dropped 1 base and J dropped 6; count of bases not matched to a gene: 8. The CDR3 DNA is TGCGCCAGCAGCCAAGCAAGGGCTAGCGGGAGCCCCGGGGAGCTGTTTTTT. It codes for CASSQARASGSPGELFF.

This chain connects TRBV5-8 to TRBJ2-1, with TRBD2 identical over 7 bases. The V gene end was trimmed by 6 bases and the J gene end by 8 bases; junction bases not matched to a gene: 14. Per the germline V gene, CDR1 is SGHTS and CDR2 is YDEGEE. CDR3 length: 15 residues. The CDR3 DNA follows: TGTGCCAGCACCTTAGACGGACTAGTCTTTGATGAGCAGTTCTTC. As protein: CASTLDGLVFDEQFF.